These 3 T cell receptor beta chains share one sample of origin, sequenced in a study of identical twins. TCRdb independently ran MiXCR on the 5' RACE reads; one entry per CDR3 protein. Of approximately 300,000 distinct CDR3 sequences in the sample, roughly 10% were seen once. These data were also reused for a study on yellow fever vaccine responses in identical twins.

Sequenced sample: CD8+ T cells sorted from blood. These receptors originate from a woman between 18 and 30 years old in good health.

This clonotype was found a few times. The CDR3 sequence: CASSLDGSGANVLTF. CDR3 nucleotides: TGCGCCAGCAGCTTGGACGGTTCTGGGGCCAACGTCCTGACTTTC. The genes are TRBV5-1 and TRBJ2-6; D remains ambiguous. This CDR3 has 15 amino acids. Germline-derived CDR1 and CDR2 are SGHRS and YFSETQ. V lost 0 bases to trimming and J lost 1 base, with 5 bases between them.

The genes are TRBV7-9 and TRBJ2-1; TRBD1 matches 8 bases. The CDR3 consists of 14 residues. Unmatched junction bases numbered 7, after V lost 4 bases and J lost 8 bases. Germline V gene lookup returns CDR1 SEHNR and CDR2 FQNEAQ (reference sequence). The CDR3 sequence is CASSSTTGEYEQFF. CDR3 in DNA: TGTGCCAGCAGCTCGACGACAGGGGAATATGAGCAGTTCTTC.

Notes on this clonotype: Germline is not matched at one junction end, which may reflect a read error. J is TRBJ2-2 and V is TRBV4-3; D gene ambiguous. This CDR3 has 16 residues. Per germline, CDR1 LGHNA and CDR2 YSLEER. The CDR3 region has the DNA TGCGCCAGCAGTCAAGATCGGGTGGTAAACACCGGGGAGCTGTTTTTT. It translates to CASSQDRVVNTGELFF.